This T cell receptor beta chain stems from a study of tumor-infiltrating lymphocytes in primary liver carcinoma. With approximately 500 ng total RNA as template and a constant-region primer, TCR beta cDNA was made. Three-round nested multiplex PCR performed with slightly modified ARM-PCR produced the TCR beta libraries. In the first two PCR rounds, TRBV1-TRBV30 forward primers were paired with a C-beta reverse primer, and each round lasted roughly 9 cycles. TCRdb used MiXCR to reprocess the multiplex PCR reads, holding one entry per CDR3 protein. The sample shows tens of thousands of distinct CDR3 sequences, 71% of them seen only once. RNA and DNA were co-extracted from approximately 20-30 mg of unsorted bulk tissue. From germline, CDR1 is MNHEY and CDR2 SVGAGI. Trimming took off 7 bases at V and 4 bases at J, with 16 bases between the two ends. This CDR3 contains 14 residues.

Sequenced input: liver tumor tissue from sampling region 2. Described subset: tumor region T2, inferior pole. The rearrangement links TRBV6-5 to TRBJ2-5; tentative D call: TRBD2 (7 bases). This TCR derives from a man aged 35-49 years with primary liver carcinoma and hepatitis B virus infection. The CDR3 DNA is TGTGCCAGCAATTTCTCGGGGGGCAGAGAGACCCAGTACTTC. This sequence encodes CASNFSGGRETQYF.